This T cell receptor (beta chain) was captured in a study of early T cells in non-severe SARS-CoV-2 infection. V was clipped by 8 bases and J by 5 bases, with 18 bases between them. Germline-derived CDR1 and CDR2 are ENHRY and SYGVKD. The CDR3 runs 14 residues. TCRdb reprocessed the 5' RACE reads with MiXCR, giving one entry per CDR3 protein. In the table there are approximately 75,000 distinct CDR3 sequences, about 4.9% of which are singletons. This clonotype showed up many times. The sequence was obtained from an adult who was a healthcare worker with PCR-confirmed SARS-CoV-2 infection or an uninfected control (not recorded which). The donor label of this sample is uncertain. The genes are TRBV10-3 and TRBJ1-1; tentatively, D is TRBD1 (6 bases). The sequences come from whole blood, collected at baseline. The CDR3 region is CAIEEQGGRTEAFF. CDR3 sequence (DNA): TGTGCCATCGAAGAACAGGGCGGTCGGACTGAAGCTTTCTTT.